The following is a T cell receptor beta chain sequence with its context. This specimen belongs to a study of blood T cell repertoires in COVID-19. V lost 2 bases to trimming and J lost 7 bases, with 12 bases between them. The CDR3 length is 14 residues. Germline assignment: CDR1 SGHAT and CDR2 FQNNGV. The protocol was immunoSEQ multiplex PCR, while the TCRdb copy is restricted to in-frame clones and leaves out a portion. Here the sample spans over 200,000 clones, just under 90% being singletons. The Seattle patients joined while their infection was active and were tracked longitudinally afterward. The sequence was collected from a man aged 25-45 years with COVID-19, enrolled during active disease. The chain uses TRBV11-2 and TRBJ2-1; weak D call: TRBD2 (6 bases). The specimen sequenced was peripheral blood. The CDR3 region has the DNA TGTGCCAGCAGCTTAATGACTCTAGCGAATGAGCAGTTCTTC. Amino acids: CASSLMTLANEQFF.